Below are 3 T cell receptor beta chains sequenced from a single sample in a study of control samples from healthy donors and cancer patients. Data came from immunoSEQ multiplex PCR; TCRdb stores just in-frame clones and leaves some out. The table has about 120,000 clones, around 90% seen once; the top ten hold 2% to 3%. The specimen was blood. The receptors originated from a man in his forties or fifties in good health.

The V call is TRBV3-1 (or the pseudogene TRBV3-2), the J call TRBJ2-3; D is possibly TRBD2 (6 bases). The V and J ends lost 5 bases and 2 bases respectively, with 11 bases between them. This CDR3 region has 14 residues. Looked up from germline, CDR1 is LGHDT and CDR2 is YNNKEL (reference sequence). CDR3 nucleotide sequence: TGTGCCAGCAGCAAGGACTACTTCACAGATACGCAGTATTTT. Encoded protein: CASSKDYFTDTQYF.

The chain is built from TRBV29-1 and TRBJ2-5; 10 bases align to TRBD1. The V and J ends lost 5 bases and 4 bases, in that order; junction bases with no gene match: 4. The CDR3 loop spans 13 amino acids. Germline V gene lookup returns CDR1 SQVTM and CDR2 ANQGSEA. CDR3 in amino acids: CSVIGQGGETQYF. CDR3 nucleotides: TGCAGCGTTATCGGACAGGGGGGAGAGACCCAGTACTTC.

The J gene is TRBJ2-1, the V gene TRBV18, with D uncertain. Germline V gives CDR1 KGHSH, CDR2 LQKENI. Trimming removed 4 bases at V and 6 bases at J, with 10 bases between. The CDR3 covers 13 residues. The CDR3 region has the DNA TGTGCCAGCTCACAGACAAGGGTCAATGAGCAGTTCTTC. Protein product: CASSQTRVNEQFF.